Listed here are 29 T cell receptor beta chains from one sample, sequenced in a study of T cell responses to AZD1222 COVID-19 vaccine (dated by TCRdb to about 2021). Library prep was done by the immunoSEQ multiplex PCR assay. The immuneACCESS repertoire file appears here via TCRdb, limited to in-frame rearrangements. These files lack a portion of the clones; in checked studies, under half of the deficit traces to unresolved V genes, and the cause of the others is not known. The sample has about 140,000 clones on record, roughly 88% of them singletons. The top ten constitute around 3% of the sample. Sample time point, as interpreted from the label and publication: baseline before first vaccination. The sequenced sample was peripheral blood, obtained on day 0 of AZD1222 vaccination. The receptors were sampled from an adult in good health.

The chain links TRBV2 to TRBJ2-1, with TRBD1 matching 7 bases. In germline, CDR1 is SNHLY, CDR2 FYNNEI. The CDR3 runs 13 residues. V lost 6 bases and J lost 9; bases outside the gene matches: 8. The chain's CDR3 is CASSDWGTAEQFF. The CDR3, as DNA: TGTGCCAGCAGCGACTGGGGGACAGCTGAGCAGTTCTTC.

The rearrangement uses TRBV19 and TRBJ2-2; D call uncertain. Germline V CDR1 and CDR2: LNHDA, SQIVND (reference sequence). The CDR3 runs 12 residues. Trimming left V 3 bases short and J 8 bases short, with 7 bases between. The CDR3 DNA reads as TGTGCCAGTAGTATCCGTGGAGGGGAGCTGTTTTTT. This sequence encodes CASSIRGGELFF.

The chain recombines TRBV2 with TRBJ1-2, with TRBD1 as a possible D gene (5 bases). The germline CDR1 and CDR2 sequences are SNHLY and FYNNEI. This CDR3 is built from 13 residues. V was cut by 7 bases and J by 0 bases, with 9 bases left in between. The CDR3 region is CASTWGSNYGYTF. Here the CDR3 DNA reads TGTGCCAGCACCTGGGGGTCTAACTATGGCTACACCTTC.

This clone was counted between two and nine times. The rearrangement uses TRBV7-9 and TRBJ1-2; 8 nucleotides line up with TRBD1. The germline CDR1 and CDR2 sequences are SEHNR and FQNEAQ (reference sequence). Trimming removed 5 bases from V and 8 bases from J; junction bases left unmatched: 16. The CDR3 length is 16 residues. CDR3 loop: CASSPDRGPTLGGYTF. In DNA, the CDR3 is TGTGCCAGCAGCCCCGACAGGGGACCGACCCTCGGGGGCTACACCTTC.

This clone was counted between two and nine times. DNA of the CDR3: TGTGCCAGCAGCTTTACAATCGGATATAGCGGGAGGGCGGGGTACGAGCAGTACTTC. It is translated as CASSFTIGYSGRAGYEQYF. V gene TRBV5-6 combines with J gene TRBJ2-7; 11 nucleotides align to TRBD2. The trim removed 2 bases at V and 4 bases at J, leaving 17 bases unmatched. The length of the CDR3 is 19 residues. Germline CDR1 reads SGHDT; CDR2 reads YYEEEE.

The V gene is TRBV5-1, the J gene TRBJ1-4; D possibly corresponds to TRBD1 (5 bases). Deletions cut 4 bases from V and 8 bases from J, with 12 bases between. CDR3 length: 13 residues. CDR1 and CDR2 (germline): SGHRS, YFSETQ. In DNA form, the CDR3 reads TGCGCCAGCAGCCCCGGGGGGGAGGAAAAACTGTTTTTT. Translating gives CASSPGGEEKLFF.

The CDR3 here is CASSSQADEQFF. The DNA for the CDR3 is TGTGCCAGCAGCTCTCAGGCGGATGAGCAGTTCTTC. The J gene is TRBJ2-1, the V gene TRBV3-1 (or the pseudogene TRBV3-2); no firm D call. V was pared by 5 bases and J by 8 bases, with 10 bases between. In germline, CDR1 is LGHDT, CDR2 YNNKEL (reference sequence). The CDR3 runs to 12 residues.

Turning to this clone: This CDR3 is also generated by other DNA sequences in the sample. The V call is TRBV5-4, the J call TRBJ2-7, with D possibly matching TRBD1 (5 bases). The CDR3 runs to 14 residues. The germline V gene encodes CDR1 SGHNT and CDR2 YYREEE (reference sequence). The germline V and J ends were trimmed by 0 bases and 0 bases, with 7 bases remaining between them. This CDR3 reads CASSLGGNSYEQYF. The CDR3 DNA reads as TGTGCCAGCAGCTTGGGGGGCAACTCCTACGAGCAGTACTTC.

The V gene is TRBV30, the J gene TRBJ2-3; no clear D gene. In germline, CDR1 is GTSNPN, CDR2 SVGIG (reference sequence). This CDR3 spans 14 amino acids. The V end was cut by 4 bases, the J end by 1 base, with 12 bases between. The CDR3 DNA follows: TGTGCCTGGAAGAGGCTCTGGGGCACAGATACGCAGTATTTT. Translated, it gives CAWKRLWGTDTQYF.

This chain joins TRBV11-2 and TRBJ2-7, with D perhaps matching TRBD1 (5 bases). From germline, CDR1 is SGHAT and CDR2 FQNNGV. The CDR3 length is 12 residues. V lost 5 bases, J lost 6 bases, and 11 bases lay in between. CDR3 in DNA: TGTGCCAGCAGCCCCCCCCAGGGCGAGCAGTACTTC. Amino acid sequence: CASSPPQGEQYF.

The CDR3 loop reads CASSLRRLAADTQYF. DNA for the CDR3: TGTGCCAGCAGCTTGCGACGACTAGCCGCAGATACGCAGTATTTT. This sequence joins TRBV5-6 and TRBJ2-3; 7 positions agree with TRBD2. Per the germline V gene, CDR1 is SGHDT and CDR2 is YYEEEE. After removal of 1 base from V and 4 bases from J, the junction contained 6 bases not matched to a gene. The CDR3 sequence is 15 residues long.

The CDR3 DNA reads TGTGCCAGCAGCCAAGACGCACGGATTTCACCCCTCCACTTT. Translated, it gives CASSQDARISPLHF. V and J are TRBV11-1 and TRBJ1-6; D not resolved. CDR1 is SGHAT, CDR2 FQDESV, per germline (reference sequence). Trimming removed 5 bases at V and 9 bases at J, with 14 bases between. This CDR3 comprises 14 residues.

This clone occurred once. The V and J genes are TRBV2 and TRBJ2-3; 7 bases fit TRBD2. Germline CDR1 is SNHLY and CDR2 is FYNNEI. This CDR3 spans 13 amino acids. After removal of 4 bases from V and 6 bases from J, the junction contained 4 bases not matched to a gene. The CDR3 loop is CASSVLAEDTQYF. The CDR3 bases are TGTGCCAGCAGTGTCCTAGCGGAGGATACGCAGTATTTT.

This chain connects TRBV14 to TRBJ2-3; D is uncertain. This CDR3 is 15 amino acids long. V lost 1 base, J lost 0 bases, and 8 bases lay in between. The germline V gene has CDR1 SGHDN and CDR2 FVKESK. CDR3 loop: CASSQVSASTDTQYF. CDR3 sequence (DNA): TGTGCCAGCAGCCAAGTCTCAGCTAGCACAGATACGCAGTATTTT.

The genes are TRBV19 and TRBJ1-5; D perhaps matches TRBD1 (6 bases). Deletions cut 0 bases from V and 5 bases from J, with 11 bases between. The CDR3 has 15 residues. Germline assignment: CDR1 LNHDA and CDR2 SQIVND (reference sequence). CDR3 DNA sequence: TGTGCCAGTAGTATAGATATAAGGGGGGATCAGCCCCAGCATTTT. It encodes CASSIDIRGDQPQHF.

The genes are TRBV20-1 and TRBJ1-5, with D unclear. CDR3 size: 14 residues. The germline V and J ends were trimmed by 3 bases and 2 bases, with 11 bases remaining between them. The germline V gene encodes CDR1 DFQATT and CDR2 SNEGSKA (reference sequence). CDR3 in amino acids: CSASIGVGNQPQHF. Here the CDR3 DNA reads TGCAGTGCTAGTATCGGGGTTGGCAATCAGCCCCAGCATTTT.

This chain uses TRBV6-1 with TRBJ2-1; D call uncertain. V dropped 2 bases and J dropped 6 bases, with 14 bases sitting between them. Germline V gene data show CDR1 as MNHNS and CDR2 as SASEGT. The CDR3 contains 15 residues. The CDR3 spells CASSEMVESLNEQFF. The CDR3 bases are TGTGCCAGCAGTGAAATGGTTGAGAGCCTCAATGAGCAGTTCTTC.

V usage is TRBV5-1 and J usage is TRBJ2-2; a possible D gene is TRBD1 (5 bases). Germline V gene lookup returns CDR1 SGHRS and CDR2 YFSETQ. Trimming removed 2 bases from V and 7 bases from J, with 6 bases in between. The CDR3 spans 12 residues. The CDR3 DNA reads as TGCGCCAGCAGCTTTAGGGGCGGGGAGCTGTTTTTT. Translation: CASSFRGGELFF.

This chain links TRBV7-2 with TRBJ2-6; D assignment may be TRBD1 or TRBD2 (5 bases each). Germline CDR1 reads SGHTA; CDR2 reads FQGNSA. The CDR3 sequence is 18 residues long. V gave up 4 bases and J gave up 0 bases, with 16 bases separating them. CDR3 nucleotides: TGTGCCAGCAGCTCGCCCGGGGCCGACCGCTCTGGGGCCAACGTCCTGACTTTC. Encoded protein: CASSSPGADRSGANVLTF.

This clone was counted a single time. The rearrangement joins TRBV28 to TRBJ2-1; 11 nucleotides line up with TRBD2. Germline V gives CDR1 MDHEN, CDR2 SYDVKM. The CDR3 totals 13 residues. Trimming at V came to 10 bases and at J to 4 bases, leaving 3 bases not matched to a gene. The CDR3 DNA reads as TGTGCCACCGGGACTAGCGGTTACAATGAGCAGTTCTTC. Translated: CATGTSGYNEQFF.

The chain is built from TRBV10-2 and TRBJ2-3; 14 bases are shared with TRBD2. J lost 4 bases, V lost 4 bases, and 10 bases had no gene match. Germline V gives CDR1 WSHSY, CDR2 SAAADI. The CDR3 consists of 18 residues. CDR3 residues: CASSGLAGGPKGADTQYF. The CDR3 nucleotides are TGCGCCAGCAGTGGACTAGCGGGAGGGCCTAAGGGGGCAGATACGCAGTATTTT.

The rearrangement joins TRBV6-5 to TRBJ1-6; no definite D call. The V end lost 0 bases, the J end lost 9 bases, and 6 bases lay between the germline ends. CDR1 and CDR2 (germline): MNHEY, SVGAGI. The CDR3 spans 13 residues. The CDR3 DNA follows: TGTGCCAGCAGTTACTCGACGGTTTCACCCCTCCACTTT. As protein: CASSYSTVSPLHF.

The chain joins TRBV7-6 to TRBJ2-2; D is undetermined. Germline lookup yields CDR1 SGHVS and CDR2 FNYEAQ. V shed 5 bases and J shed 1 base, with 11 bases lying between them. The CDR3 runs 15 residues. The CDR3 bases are TGTGCCAGCAGCCCTTGGGCAGAGAACACCGGGGAGCTGTTTTTT. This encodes CASSPWAENTGELFF.

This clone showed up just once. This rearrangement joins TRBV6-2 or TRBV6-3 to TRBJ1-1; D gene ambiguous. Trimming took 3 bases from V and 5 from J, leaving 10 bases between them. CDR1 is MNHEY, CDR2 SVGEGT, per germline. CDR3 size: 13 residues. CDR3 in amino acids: CASSYRGSTEAFF. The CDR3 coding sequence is TGTGCCAGCAGTTATAGAGGTAGTACTGAAGCTTTCTTT.

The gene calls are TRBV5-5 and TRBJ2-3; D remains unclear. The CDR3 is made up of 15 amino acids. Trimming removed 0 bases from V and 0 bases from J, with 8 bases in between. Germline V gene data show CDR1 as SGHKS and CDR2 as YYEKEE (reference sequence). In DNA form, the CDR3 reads TGTGCCAGCAGCTTGGCCGCCCCCAGCACAGATACGCAGTATTTT. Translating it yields CASSLAAPSTDTQYF.

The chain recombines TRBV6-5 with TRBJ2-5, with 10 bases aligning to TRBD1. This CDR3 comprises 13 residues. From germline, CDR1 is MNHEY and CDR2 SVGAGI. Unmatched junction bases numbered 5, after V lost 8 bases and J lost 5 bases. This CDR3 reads CASQTGGAETQYF. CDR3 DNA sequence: TGTGCCAGCCAGACAGGGGGCGCGGAGACCCAGTACTTC.

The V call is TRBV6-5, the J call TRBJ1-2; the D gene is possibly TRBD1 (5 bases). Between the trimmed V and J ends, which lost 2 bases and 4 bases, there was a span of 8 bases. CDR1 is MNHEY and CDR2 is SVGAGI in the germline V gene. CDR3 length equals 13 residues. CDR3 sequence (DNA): TGTGCCAGCAGTTACGGGGCCGGCTATGGCTACACCTTC. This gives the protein CASSYGAGYGYTF.

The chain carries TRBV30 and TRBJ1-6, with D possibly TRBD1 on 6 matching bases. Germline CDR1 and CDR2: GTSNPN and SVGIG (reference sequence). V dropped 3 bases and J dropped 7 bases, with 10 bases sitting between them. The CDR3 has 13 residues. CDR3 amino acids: CAWRQGDNSPLHF. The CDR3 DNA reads TGTGCCTGGAGACAGGGCGACAATTCACCCCTCCACTTT.

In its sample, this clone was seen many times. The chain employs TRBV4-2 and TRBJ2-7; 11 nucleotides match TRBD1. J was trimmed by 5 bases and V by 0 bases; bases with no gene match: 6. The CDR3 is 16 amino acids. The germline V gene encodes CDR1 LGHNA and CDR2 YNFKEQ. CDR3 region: CASSQDLGTGGNEQYF. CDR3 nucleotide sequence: TGTGCCAGCAGCCAAGATCTAGGGACAGGGGGGAACGAGCAGTACTTC.